The 8 T cell receptor beta chains reported below all come from one sample, sequenced in a study of shared clonotypes between healthy human individuals. Here immunoSEQ multiplex PCR was the method, and the copy in TCRdb shows in-frame clones only, minus some. The sample records about 470,000 clones, about 85% being singletons. The sequenced sample was PBMCs. The origin of the receptors is a woman in her 40s in good health. Some clones in this sample may be carry-over from other donors' samples.

V is TRBV6-6 and J is TRBJ2-7; 11 bases agree with TRBD2. This CDR3 has 16 residues. V dropped 4 bases and J dropped 0; count of bases not matched to a gene: 5. Germline CDR1 and CDR2: MNHNY and SVGAGI (reference sequence). In DNA, the CDR3 is TGTGCCAGCAGTTCCCCTAGCGGGGGGAGCTCCTACGAGCAGTACTTC. It translates to CASSSPSGGSSYEQYF.

This chain links TRBV5-1 with TRBJ1-2; 8 bases line up with TRBD1. The V segment lost 2 bases and the J segment 7 bases; nucleotides outside the gene matches: 10. Per germline, CDR1 SGHRS and CDR2 YFSETQ. This CDR3 has 15 amino acids. DNA of the CDR3: TGCGCCAGCAGCTTCCCCGGGACAGGCGGTTCTGGCTACACCTTC. This gives the protein CASSFPGTGGSGYTF.

This chain joins TRBV28 and TRBJ1-4, with D unclear. The germline V gene has CDR1 MDHEN and CDR2 SYDVKM. The CDR3 loop spans 16 amino acids. Between the trimmed V and J ends, which lost 6 bases and 7 bases, there was a span of 21 bases. CDR3 nucleotides: TGTGCCAGCAGCCTTTCGGACGGTTTCGTTCGTGAAAAACTGTTTTTT. Protein: CASSLSDGFVREKLFF. Based on the CDR3 plus reference TRBV28 and TRBJ1-4, the full variable domain is DVKVTQSSRYLVKRTGEKVFLECVQDMDHENMFWYRQDPGLGLRLIYFSYDVKMKEKGDIPEGYSVSREKKERFSLILESASTNQTSMYLCASSLSDGFVREKLFFGSGTQLSVL.

This sequence joins TRBV19 and TRBJ2-7; 12 bases line up with TRBD2. Germline assignment: CDR1 LNHDA and CDR2 SQIVND (reference sequence). Germline trimming cut 4 bases from V and 4 bases from J; bases unmatched to any gene: 8. CDR3 length equals 16 residues. The CDR3 region is CASSKRLAGDGYEQYF. The CDR3 nucleotides are TGTGCCAGTAGTAAAAGACTAGCGGGAGATGGGTACGAGCAGTACTTC.

In the case of this clone: A much more abundant neighbour one base away suggests this may be a read error. CDR3 sequence: CAWSMPAGPFAYF. Written as DNA, the CDR3 is TGTGCCTGGAGTATGCCGGCGGGGCCGTTTGCGTACTTC. The rearrangement links TRBV30 to TRBJ2-7; a possible D gene is TRBD2 (6 bases). The germline V gene has CDR1 GTSNPN and CDR2 SVGIG (reference sequence). Trimming left V 2 bases short and J 12 bases short, with 20 bases between. CDR3 length equals 13 residues.

The chain is built from TRBV18 and TRBJ2-1; a weak D match, TRBD2 (6 bases). The CDR3 has 15 amino acids. The V end lost 3 bases, the J end lost 3 bases, and 12 bases lay between the germline ends. Per the germline V gene, CDR1 is KGHSH and CDR2 is LQKENI. CDR3 in amino acids: CASSPSRDFYNEQFF. CDR3 DNA sequence: TGTGCCAGCTCACCCTCCCGGGACTTCTACAATGAGCAGTTCTTC. The full variable domain, in which reference TRBV18 and TRBJ2-1 provide the parts outside the CDR3, is NAGVMQNPRHLVRRRGQEARLRCSPMKGHSHVYWYRQLPEEGLKFMVYLQKENIIDESGMPKERFSAEFPKEGPSILRIQQVVRGDSAAYFCASSPSRDFYNEQFFGPGTRLTVL.

The chain has TRBV9 and TRBJ2-1; 8 nucleotides align to TRBD2. The CDR3 has 17 amino acids. The germline V gene has CDR1 SGDLS and CDR2 YYNGEE. Losses at the gene ends were 2 bases for V and 8 bases for J; bases not matched to a gene: 15. CDR3 sequence (DNA): TGTGCCAGCAGCGTTCCTACTGGAGCGGGAGCAATCGATGAGCAGTTCTTC. Its protein is CASSVPTGAGAIDEQFF.

In its sample, this clone was seen a few times. The genes are TRBV11-3 and TRBJ2-7; 10 nucleotides line up with TRBD1. CDR1 SGHNT and CDR2 YENEEA come from the germline V gene. The CDR3 length is 14 residues. V shed 2 bases and J 6 bases; nucleotides not matched to a gene: 4. CDR3 in DNA: TGTGCCAGCAGCTTATCCGGGACAGGGGCCGAGCAGTACTTC. Protein sequence: CASSLSGTGAEQYF.